The 5 T cell receptor beta chains presented below share a single source sample, sequenced in a study of shared clonotypes between healthy human individuals. Naive CD8 cells were CD45RO-negative, positively selected for CCR7, excluding terminally differentiated effector memory CD45RA+ cells. The protocol was immunoSEQ multiplex PCR, while the TCRdb copy is restricted to in-frame clones and leaves out a portion. The data show millions of clones, around 93% seen once. The sequencing input was naive CD8+ T cells from PBMCs. Source of these receptors: a young man in good health. Some clones in this sample may be carry-over from other donors' samples.

The V call is TRBV9, the J call TRBJ2-1, with 9 bases that match TRBD2. There are 16 residues in the CDR3. Germline V gene lookup returns CDR1 SGDLS and CDR2 YYNGEE. After removal of 3 bases from V and 8 bases from J, the junction contained 12 bases not matched to a gene. CDR3 loop: CASSELGTSRGDEQFF. The CDR3 DNA reads TGTGCCAGCAGCGAGCTAGGGACTAGCAGAGGGGATGAGCAGTTCTTC.

The genes are TRBV5-1 and TRBJ2-1; 10 bases fit TRBD2. The germline V gene encodes CDR1 SGHRS and CDR2 YFSETQ. Trimming cost V 4 bases and J 4 bases; bases outside gene matches: 5. The CDR3 sequence is 15 residues long. The CDR3 protein is CASSASSGGYNEQFF. CDR3 DNA: TGCGCCAGCAGCGCGTCTAGCGGGGGTTACAATGAGCAGTTCTTC.

The chain recombines TRBV7-9 with TRBJ2-1; the D call may be TRBD1 or TRBD2 (5 bases each). V lost 5 bases to trimming and J lost 1 base, with 12 bases between them. Germline V gene lookup returns CDR1 SEHNR and CDR2 FQNEAQ (reference sequence). The CDR3 runs 15 residues. As DNA, the CDR3 is TGTGCCAGCAGCCCAGGGACCAAGTCCTACAATGAGCAGTTCTTC. Residues: CASSPGTKSYNEQFF.

The chain is built from TRBV28 and TRBJ2-1, with 8 positions matching TRBD2. The germline V gene has CDR1 MDHEN and CDR2 SYDVKM. The length of the CDR3 is 15 residues. Trimming cost V 6 bases and J 9 bases; bases outside gene matches: 13. Written as DNA, the CDR3 is TGTGCCAGCAGGGGGACGGGAGGGTTCATGGGTGAGCAGTTCTTC. Encoded protein: CASRGTGGFMGEQFF.

The chain uses TRBV7-2 and TRBJ1-2, with unresolved D. Germline CDR1 and CDR2: SGHTA and FQGNSA. The CDR3 totals 15 residues. The V gene lost 0 bases and the J gene lost 1 base, with 9 bases spanning the gap. CDR3 loop: CASSLAYGINYGYTF. The CDR3 DNA sequence: TGTGCCAGCAGCTTAGCATACGGTATTAACTATGGCTACACCTTC.